The source of this TCR beta chain is a study of blood T cell repertoires in COVID-19. Background on the study: The United States, Italy and Spain provided the acute and convalescent COVID-19 samples. The analysed material was cDNA or gDNA that came from T cells, B-cell-depleted T cells, or PBMCs.

The Seattle patients, enrolled during active infection, were followed longitudinally. Authors' data handling: Amplifying reference gene primers gave estimates of nucleated cell counts. Produced via immunoSEQ multiplex PCR; TCRdb's table is partial and in-frame only. Clone size and the V and J calls come from that table; the DNA yielded D and trimming. The repertoire holds around 130,000 clones, about 83% seen once, with 7% to 9.5% in the top ten. The sequence was obtained from a man between 25 and 39 years old with COVID-19, enrolled during active disease. The sample was peripheral blood.

This CDR3 is CAISSTGDGYEQFF. For the CDR3, the DNA is TGTGCCATCAGTAGTACAGGGGATGGGTATGAGCAGTTCTTC. The rearrangement joins TRBV10-3 to TRBJ2-1, with 7 nucleotides matching TRBD1. Germline loops: CDR1 ENHRY, CDR2 SYGVKD. Losses at the gene ends were 5 bases for V and 8 bases for J; bases not matched to a gene: 9. CDR3 length equals 14 residues.